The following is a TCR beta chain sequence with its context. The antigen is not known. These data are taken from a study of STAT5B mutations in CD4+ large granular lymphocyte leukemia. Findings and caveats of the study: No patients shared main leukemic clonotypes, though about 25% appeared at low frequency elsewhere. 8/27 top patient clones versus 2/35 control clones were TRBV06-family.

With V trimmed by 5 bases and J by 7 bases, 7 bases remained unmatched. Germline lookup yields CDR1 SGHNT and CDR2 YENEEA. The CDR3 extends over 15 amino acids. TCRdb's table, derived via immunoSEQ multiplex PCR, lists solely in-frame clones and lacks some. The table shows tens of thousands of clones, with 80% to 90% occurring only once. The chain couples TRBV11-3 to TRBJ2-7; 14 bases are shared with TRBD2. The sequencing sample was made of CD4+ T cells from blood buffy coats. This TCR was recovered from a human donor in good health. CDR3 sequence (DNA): TGTGCCAGCAGCCCGGGACTAGCGGGGGTCTCTGAGCAGTACTTC. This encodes CASSPGLAGVSEQYF.